This T cell receptor beta chain is from a study of control samples from healthy donors and cancer patients. Some clones are missing from TCRdb's copy, which holds only in-frame ones; the method was immunoSEQ multiplex PCR. The data contain some 410,000 clones, 90% of them singletons. Regarding this clone: Other DNA sequences in the same sample also yield this CDR3.

Sequenced: PBMCs. The sequence derives from a man aged 35 to 55 with head and neck cancer.

CDR3 region: CASSLASGGGETQYF. The CDR3 DNA reads as TGCGCCAGCAGCTTGGCCTCAGGGGGGGGAGAGACCCAGTACTTC. V and J are TRBV5-1 and TRBJ2-5; D is tentatively TRBD1 or TRBD2 (7 bases each). In germline, CDR1 is SGHRS, CDR2 YFSETQ. V was shortened by 0 bases and J by 4 bases, with 13 bases between the two germline ends. The CDR3 runs 15 residues.